What follows describes a single TCR beta chain. The clone's antigen remains unknown. Base-call qualities are not available, and no considerably larger clone is one nucleotide away. TCR beta CDR3 regions were amplified from RNA transcripts. A first-round RT-PCR of the TCR CDR3 used the HTBI primer set with the Qiagen OneStep RT-PCR kit. A second multiplex PCR round built the libraries, followed by size selection and purification. The libraries were sequenced on an Illumina HiSeq2000 using paired-end 100 bp reads. The source study handled its data this way. SOAPnuke was used to process the raw data, throwing out any read that contained adapters or uncalled bases, had a mean Phred below 15, or lacked an exact constant-primer or identifier match. COPE v1.2.5 was used to merge high-quality paired reads, and clonotypes were defined as unique nucleotide sequences. MiTCR v1.1 was used to align clonotypes to the IMGT TRBV, TRBD and TRBJ reference segments. The analysis included only V-J combinations with a frequency above 0.0001, which together covered 99.2% of the repertoires. A TCS score was defined as the ratio of F50 (clonal expansion) to E x V (chaos), with BLOSUM62-based TCRdist applied between CDR3 peptides within each V-J. Welch's t-statistics and random forest reduced roughly 500 V-J features to under 15, which were used in a naive Bayes classifier (R e1071). TCRdb reran the public reads through fastp at Q25 and MiXCR, keeping productive beta chains. Here each entry gathers all rows of one CDR3 protein and keeps the most common genes and DNA. The V and J calls shown here were made by TCRdb, not taken from the authors' results. The sample contains 370,000 or so distinct CDR3 sequences, 20% to 25% of them found a single time. Together, the top ten hold 73% of the sample.

Including cysteine and phenylalanine, the CDR3 has 15 amino acids. The retained sequence is limited to the CDR3, 45 bases, with the frame set at the first base. V and J are trimmed by 4 bases and 6 bases, and the gene matches miss 5 bases of the junction. From a lookup of the germline V gene (reference sequence), CDR1 and CDR2 are MNHEY and SMNVEV. These data come from a study of T cells in Graves' hyperthyroidism and ophthalmopathy (dated 2019 in TCRdb). Concerning the study at large: Peripheral blood samples were taken at the time of initial diagnosis, prior to any treatment. To identify distinguishing TCR V-J signatures, a discovery cohort of 100 patients was used, comprising 43 with Graves' ophthalmopathy and 57 with stable Graves' hyperthyroidism. Prospective prediction of ophthalmopathy was tested in an independent validation cohort of approximately 18 hyperthyroidism patients and 15 to 17 patients who later progressed to ophthalmopathy. The 100 discovery patients were randomly split 7:3 into training and test sets. Thyroid tissue and blood T-cell repertoires from six Graves' hyperthyroidism patients were also compared in the study. After blood sampling, hyperthyroidism patients were treated with methimazole at a starting dose of 30 mg daily, and ophthalmopathy patients were treated with high-dose intravenous methylprednisolone. TCR Vbeta CDR3 sequencing of 130 to 150 peripheral blood samples (over 40 ophthalmopathy, 75 to 85 hyperthyroidism and approximately 17 progressor patients) is reported in the paper. The paper as a whole reports these results and caveats: Blood samples also contained most of the expanded thyroid clonotypes (frequency above 0.001), which suggests that blood repertoires may reflect thyroid immune responses. During validation, the model predicted progression to ophthalmopathy a median of around 6 months ahead of onset, with around 70% sensitivity and almost 75% specificity. Ophthalmopathy was separated from stable hyperthyroidism by a 13 V-J signature model, with just over 85% sensitivity and about 81% specificity obtained in cross-validation and 80%/75% obtained in testing. No statistical method was used to set the sample size in advance, and investigators knew the group allocation.

Graves' hyperthyroidism was defined as stable when no progression to ophthalmopathy occurred over 18 months of follow-up. Hyperthyroidism patients were newly diagnosed, had a disease duration of under 2 months, and were aged 18 to 65 years. Exclusion was applied to patients with uncontrolled infections, other autoimmune diseases, pregnancy or lactation. Diagnoses relied on clinical symptoms, serum thyroxine and TRAb, thyroid ultrasound and orbital computed tomography. PBMCs were separated from around 9.1 ml of fresh peripheral blood using Ficoll-Paque density gradient centrifugation. Total RNA was extracted using Trizol reagent, and RNA quality was assessed on an Agilent 2100 Bioanalyzer.

The chain joins TRBV27 to TRBJ2-1; 11 bases in between match TRBD2. Sequencing used blood. This TCR was sampled from a man aged 50 or older with Graves' hyperthyroidism. The sequenced DNA: TGTGCCAGCAGTTCCAGACTAGCGGGGACCAATGAGCAGTTCTTC. The resulting protein is CASSSRLAGTNEQFF.